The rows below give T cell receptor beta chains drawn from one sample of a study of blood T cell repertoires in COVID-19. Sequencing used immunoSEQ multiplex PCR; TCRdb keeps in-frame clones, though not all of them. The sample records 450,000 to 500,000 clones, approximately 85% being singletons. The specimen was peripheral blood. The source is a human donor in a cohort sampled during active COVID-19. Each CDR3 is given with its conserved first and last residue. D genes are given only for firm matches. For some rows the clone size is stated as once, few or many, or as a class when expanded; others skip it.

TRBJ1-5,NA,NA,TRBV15,TGTGCCACCAGCAGAGATCGCGAGGGATTTCAGCCCCAGCATTTT,CATSRDREGFQPQHF
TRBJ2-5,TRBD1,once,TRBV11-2,TGTGCCAGCAGCAGACCGGGACAGGTAGAGACCCAGTACTTC,CASSRPGQVETQYF
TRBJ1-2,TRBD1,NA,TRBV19,TGTGCCAGCAGGACAGGGAATGGCTACACCTTC,CASRTGNGYTF
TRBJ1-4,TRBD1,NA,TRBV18,TGTGCCAGCTCAAAGACAGGGGCTAATGAAAAACTGTTTTTT,CASSKTGANEKLFF
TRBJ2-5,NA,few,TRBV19,TGTGCCAGTAGTACTCAGAATACCCAGTACTTC,CASSTQNTQYF
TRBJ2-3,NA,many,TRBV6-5,TGTGCCAGCATGAGAGCGGAGCCTTCCCAAGATACGCAGTATTTT,CASMRAEPSQDTQYF
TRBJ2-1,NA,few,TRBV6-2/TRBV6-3,TGTGCCAGCAGCCGGGCGGAGGGCCATGAGCAGTTCTTC,CASSRAEGHEQFF
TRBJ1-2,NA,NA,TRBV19,TGTGCCAGTAATGACAGGCGGATCTATGGCTACACCTTC,CASNDRRIYGYTF
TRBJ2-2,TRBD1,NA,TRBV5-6,TGTGCCAGCAGCTCCGGGACAGCGAACACCGGGGAGCTGTTTTTT,CASSSGTANTGELFF
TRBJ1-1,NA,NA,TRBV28,TGTGCCAGCAGTTTAAACAGGGCTGAAGCTTTCTTT,CASSLNRAEAFF
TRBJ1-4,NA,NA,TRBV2,TGTGCCGTGGCCTTGCGGGGTGCAACTAATGAAAAACTGTTTTTT,CAVALRGATNEKLFF
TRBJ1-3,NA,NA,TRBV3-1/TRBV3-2,TGTGCCAGCAGTTTGACAGGCTCTGGAAACACCATATATTTT,CASSLTGSGNTIYF
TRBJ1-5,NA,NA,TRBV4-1,TGCGCCAGCAGCCAAGAGGCGGGGGCGGGTAGCAATCAGCCCCAGCATTTT,CASSQEAGAGSNQPQHF
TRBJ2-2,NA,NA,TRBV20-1,TGCAGTGCTCAAAACACCGGGGAGCTGTTTTTT,CSAQNTGELFF
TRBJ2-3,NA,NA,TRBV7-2,TGTGCCAGCAGCTTAGACCGGAGTTTACAAGATACGCAGTATTTT,CASSLDRSLQDTQYF
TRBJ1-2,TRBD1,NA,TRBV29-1,TGCAGCACCTCTTTACAGGGGGGTGACTATGGCTACACCTTC,CSTSLQGGDYGYTF
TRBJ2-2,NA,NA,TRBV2,TGTGCCAGCAGTGCGTTAGGACTTACGAACACCGGGGAGCTGTTTTTT,CASSALGLTNTGELFF
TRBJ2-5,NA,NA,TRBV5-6,TGTGCCAGCAGCTTACCCGGGAGCGAAGAGACCCAGTACTTC,CASSLPGSEETQYF
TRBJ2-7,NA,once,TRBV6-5,TGTGCCAGCAGTTACTCATTCAGGGCCCACGAGCAGTACTTC,CASSYSFRAHEQYF
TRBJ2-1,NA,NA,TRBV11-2,TGTGCCAGCAGCCAGGCTAATGAGAATGAGCAGTTCTTC,CASSQANENEQFF
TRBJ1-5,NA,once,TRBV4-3,TGCGCCAGCAGCTTCTTGCTGGGGGGGAGCAATCAGCCCCAGCATTTT,CASSFLLGGSNQPQHF
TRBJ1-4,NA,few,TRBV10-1,TGCGCCAGACCGGCGGCAACTAATGAAAAACTGTTTTTT,CARPAATNEKLFF
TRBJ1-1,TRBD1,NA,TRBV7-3,TGTGCCAGCTCGAGGCAGGGGGAGTGGACTGAAGCTTTCTTT,CASSRQGEWTEAFF
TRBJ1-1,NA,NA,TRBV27,TGTGCCAGCAGTCCCGGGGGGGTGGGGAACACTGAAGCTTTCTTT,CASSPGGVGNTEAFF
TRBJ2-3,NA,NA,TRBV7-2,TGTGCCAGCAGCTTAGGGCACAGCTCAGATACGCAGTATTTT,CASSLGHSSDTQYF
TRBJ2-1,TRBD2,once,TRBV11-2,TGTGCCAGCAGCTTAGCTACTAGCGGGAGAACCTACAATGAGCAGTTCTTC,CASSLATSGRTYNEQFF
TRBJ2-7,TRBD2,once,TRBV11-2,TGTGCCAGCAGCTTAGGACTAGCGGGGACCTACGAGCAGTACTTC,CASSLGLAGTYEQYF
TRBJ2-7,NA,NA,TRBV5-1,TGCGCCAGCAGCTTCCCCGGGACTCCCTACGAGCAGTACTTC,CASSFPGTPYEQYF
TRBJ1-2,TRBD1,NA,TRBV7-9,TGTGCCAGCAGCTTAGGACAGGGCCGGGGCTATGGCTACACCTTC,CASSLGQGRGYGYTF
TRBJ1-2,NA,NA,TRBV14,TGTGCCAGCAGCCCGGACTTAATCTATGGCTACACCTTC,CASSPDLIYGYTF
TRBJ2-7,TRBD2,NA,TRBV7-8,TGTGCCAGCAGCTTAGATACTAGCGCCAACGAGCAGTACTTC,CASSLDTSANEQYF
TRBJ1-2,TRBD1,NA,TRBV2,TGTGCCAGCAGTGGGATTACGACAGGGGGAGATGGCTACACCTTC,CASSGITTGGDGYTF
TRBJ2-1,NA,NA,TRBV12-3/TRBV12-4,TGTGCCAGCAGTTTTTCAGGACTGGAGCAGTTCTTC,CASSFSGLEQFF
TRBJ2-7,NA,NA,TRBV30,TGTGCCTGGGGCAGGCACTCCTACGAGCAGTACTTC,CAWGRHSYEQYF
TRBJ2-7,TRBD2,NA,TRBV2,TGTGCCAGCAGGAAGGGGGGGAGCGGGAGGGCCTCCTACGAGCAGTACTTC,CASRKGGSGRASYEQYF
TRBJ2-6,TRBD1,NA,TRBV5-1,TGCGCCAGCAGCCGGGTGGGACAGCTCCTGACCTCTGGGGCCAACGTCCTGACTTTC,CASSRVGQLLTSGANVLTF
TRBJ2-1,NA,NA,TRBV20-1,TGCAGTGCGCTAGGGGATGAGCAGTTCTTC,CSALGDEQFF
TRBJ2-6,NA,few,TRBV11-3,TGTGCCAGCAGCTTAGGCAGTAACTCTGGGGCCAACGTCCTGACTTTC,CASSLGSNSGANVLTF
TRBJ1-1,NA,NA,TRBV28,TGTGCCAGCAGTTTATCTATAACTGAAGCTTTCTTT,CASSLSITEAFF
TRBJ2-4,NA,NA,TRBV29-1,TGCAGCGTTCGGGTGGGGGGAGCCAAAAACATTCAGTACTTC,CSVRVGGAKNIQYF
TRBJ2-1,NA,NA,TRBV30,TGTGCCTGGAGTGTGATGGCAGGGGGGACTCAGGGGCAGTTCTTC,CAWSVMAGGTQGQFF
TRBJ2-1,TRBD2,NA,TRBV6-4,TGTGCCAGCAGTGACCGGACTAGCGGGACTATCAATGAGCAGTTCTTC,CASSDRTSGTINEQFF
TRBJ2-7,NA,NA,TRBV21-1,TGTGCCAGCAGCAAAGAAGATCCCAGGGAAGCCTACGAGCAGTACTTC,CASSKEDPREAYEQYF
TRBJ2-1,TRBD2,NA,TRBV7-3,TGTGCCAGCAGCTTAACGGGCCTACTAGCGGGTGAGCAGTTCTTC,CASSLTGLLAGEQFF
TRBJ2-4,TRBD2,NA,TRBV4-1,TGCGCCAGCAGCCAGGCCCGACTAGCAGGAGCTGATTTCGGCAAAAACATTCAGTACTTC,CASSQARLAGADFGKNIQYF
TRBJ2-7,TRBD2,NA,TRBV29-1,TGCAGCGTGTCACTAGCGGGAGGCTCCTACGAGCAGTACTTC,CSVSLAGGSYEQYF